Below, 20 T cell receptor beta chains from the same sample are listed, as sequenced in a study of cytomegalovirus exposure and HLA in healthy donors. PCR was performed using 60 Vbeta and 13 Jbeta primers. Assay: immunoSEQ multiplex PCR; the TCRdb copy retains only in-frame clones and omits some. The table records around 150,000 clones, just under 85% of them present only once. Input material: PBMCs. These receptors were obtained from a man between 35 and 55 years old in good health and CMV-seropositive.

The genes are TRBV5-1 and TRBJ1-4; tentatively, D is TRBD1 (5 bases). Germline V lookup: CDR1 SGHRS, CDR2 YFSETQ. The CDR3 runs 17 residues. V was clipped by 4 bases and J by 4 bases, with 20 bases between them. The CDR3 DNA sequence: TGCGCCAGCAGCGACCATTCGGGTGGGACTATTAATGAAAAACTGTTTTTT. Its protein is CASSDHSGGTINEKLFF.

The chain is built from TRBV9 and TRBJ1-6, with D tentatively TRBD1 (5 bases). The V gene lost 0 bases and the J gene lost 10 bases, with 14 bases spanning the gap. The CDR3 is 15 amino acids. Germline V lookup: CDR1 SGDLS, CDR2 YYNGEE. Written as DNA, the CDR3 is TGTGCCAGCAGCGTAGGCGGCAGGGCCGAATCACCCCTCCACTTT. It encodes CASSVGGRAESPLHF.

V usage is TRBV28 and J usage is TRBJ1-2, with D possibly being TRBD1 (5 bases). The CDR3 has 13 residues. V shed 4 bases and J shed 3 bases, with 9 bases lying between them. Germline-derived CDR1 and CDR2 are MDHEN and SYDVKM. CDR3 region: CASSWQGYYGYTF. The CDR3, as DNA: TGTGCCAGCAGTTGGCAGGGTTACTATGGCTACACCTTC.

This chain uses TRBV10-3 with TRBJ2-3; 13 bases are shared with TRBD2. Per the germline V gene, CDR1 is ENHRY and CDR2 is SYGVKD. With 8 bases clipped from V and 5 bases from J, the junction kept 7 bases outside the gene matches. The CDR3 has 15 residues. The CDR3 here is CAIGGLAGSGDTQYF. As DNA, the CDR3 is TGTGCCATCGGGGGACTAGCGGGGTCTGGAGATACGCAGTATTTT.

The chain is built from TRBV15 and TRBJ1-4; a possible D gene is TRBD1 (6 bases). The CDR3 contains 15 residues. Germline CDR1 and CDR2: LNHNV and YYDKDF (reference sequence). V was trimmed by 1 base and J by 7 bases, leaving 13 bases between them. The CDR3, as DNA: TGTGCCACCAGCAGAGGGGGGCAGGGCGGTGAAAAACTGTTTTTT. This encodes CATSRGGQGGEKLFF. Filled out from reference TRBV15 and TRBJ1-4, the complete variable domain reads DAMVIQNPRYQVTQFGKPVTLSCSQTLNHNVMYWYQQKSSQAPKLLFHYYDKDFNNEADTPDNFQSRRPNTSFCFLDIRSPGLGDTAMYLCATSRGGQGGEKLFFGSGTQLSVL.

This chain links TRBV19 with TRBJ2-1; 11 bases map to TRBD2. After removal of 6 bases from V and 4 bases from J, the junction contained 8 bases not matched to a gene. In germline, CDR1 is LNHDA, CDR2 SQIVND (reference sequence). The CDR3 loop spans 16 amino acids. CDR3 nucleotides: TGTGCCAGTAGGCTAGCGGGGGGCCCAAGGTACAATGAGCAGTTCTTC. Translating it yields CASRLAGGPRYNEQFF.

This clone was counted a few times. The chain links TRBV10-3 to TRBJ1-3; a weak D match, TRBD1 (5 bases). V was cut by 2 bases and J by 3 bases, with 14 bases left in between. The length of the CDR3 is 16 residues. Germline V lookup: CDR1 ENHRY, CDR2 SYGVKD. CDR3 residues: CAISESRPQGGNTIYF. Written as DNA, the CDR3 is TGTGCCATCAGTGAGAGTCGGCCTCAGGGTGGAAACACCATATATTTT.

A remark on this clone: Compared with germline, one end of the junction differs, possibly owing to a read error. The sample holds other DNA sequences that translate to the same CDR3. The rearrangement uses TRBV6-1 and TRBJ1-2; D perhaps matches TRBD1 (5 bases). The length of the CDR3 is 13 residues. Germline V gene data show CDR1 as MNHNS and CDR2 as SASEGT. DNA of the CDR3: TGTGCCAGCAGTGGAGACAGCAACTATGGCTACACCTTT. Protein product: CASSGDSNYGYTF.

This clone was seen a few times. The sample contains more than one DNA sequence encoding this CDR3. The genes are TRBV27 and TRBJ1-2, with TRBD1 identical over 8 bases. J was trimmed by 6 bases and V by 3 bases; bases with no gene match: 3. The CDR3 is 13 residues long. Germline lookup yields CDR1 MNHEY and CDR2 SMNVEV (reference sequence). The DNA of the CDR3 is TGTGCCAGCAGTTTCAGGGGGCTGAATGGCTACACCTTC. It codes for CASSFRGLNGYTF.

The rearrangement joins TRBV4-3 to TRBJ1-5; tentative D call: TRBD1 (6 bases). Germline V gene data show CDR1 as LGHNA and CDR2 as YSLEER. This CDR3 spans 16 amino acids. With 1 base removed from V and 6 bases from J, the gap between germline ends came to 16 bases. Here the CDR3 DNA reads TGCGCCAGCAGCCAAGTCCCCCTACAGGGAAGTCAGCCCCAGCATTTT. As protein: CASSQVPLQGSQPQHF.

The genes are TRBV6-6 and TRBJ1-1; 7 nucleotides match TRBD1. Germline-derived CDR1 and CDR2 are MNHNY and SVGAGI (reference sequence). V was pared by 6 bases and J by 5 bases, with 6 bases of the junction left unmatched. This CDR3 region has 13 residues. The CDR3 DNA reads TGTGCCAGCAGCCCGACAGGGTGGACTGAAGCTTTCTTT. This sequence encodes CASSPTGWTEAFF.

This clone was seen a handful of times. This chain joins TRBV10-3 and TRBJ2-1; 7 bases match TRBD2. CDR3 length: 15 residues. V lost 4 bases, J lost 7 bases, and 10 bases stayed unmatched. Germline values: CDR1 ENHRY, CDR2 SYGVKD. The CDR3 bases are TGTGCCATCAGTGGTGGGGAGGGGTCTCGGAATGAGCAGTTCTTC. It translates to CAISGGEGSRNEQFF.

The CDR3 sequence is CASSHNGRGTGELFF. The CDR3 DNA follows: TGCGCCAGCAGCCATAATGGGAGGGGAACCGGGGAGCTGTTTTTT. V is TRBV10-1 and J is TRBJ2-2; 7 bases are a match to TRBD2. The length of the CDR3 is 15 residues. Trimming removed 6 bases from V and 5 bases from J; junction bases left unmatched: 9. CDR1 WNHNN and CDR2 SYGVQD come from the germline V gene (reference sequence).

The CDR3 sequence is CASSIGDRHNQPQHF. CDR3 bases: TGTGCCAGTAGTATTGGGGACAGACACAATCAGCCCCAGCATTTT. J is TRBJ1-5 and V is TRBV19; TRBD1 matches at 7 bases. The CDR3 is made up of 15 amino acids. J lost 3 bases, V lost 3 bases, and 5 bases had no gene match. From germline, CDR1 is LNHDA and CDR2 SQIVND (reference sequence).

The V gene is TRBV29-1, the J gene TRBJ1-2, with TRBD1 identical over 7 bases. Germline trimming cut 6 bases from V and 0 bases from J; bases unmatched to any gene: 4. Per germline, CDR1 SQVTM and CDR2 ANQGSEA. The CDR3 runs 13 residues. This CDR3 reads CSVPGQTNYGYTF. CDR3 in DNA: TGCAGCGTCCCGGGACAGACTAACTATGGCTACACCTTC.

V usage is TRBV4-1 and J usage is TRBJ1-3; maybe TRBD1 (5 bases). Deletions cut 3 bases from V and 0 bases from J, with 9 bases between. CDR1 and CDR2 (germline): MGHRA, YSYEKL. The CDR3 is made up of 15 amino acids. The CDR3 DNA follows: TGCGCCAGCAGCCAGGGGCTCCTCTCTGGAAACACCATATATTTT. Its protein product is CASSQGLLSGNTIYF.

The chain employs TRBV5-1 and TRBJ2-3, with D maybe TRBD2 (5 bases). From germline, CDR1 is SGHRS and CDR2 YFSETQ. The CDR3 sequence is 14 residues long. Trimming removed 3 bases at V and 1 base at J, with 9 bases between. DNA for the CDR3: TGCGCCAGCAGCTGGGAGTACGGCACAGATACGCAGTATTTT. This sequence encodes CASSWEYGTDTQYF.

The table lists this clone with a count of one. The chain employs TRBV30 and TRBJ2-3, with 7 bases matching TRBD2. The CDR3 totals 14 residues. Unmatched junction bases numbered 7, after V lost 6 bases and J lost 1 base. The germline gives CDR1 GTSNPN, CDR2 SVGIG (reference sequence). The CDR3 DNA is TGTGCCTGTGAGCTAGCGGTCGGCACAGATACGCAGTATTTT. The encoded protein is CACELAVGTDTQYF.

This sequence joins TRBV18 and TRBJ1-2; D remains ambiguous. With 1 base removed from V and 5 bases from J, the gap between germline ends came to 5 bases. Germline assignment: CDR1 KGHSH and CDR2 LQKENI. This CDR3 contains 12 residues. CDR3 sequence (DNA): TGTGCCAGCTCACCACACGCGTATGGCTACACCTTC. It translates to CASSPHAYGYTF.

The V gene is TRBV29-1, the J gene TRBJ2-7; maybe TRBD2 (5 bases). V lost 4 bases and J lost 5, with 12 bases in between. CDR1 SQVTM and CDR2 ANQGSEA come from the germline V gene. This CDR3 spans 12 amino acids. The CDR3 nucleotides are TGCAGCGTTGCTGAAGGAGGTGACGAGCAGTACTTC. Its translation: CSVAEGGDEQYF.